The rows below give T cell receptor beta chains drawn from one sample of a study of PD-1 blockade in classical Hodgkin lymphoma. Sequencing was performed with immunoSEQ multiplex PCR; in TCRdb, only in-frame clones are kept and a portion is missing. The data contain several thousand clones, 78% of them singletons. Sequenced: peripheral blood mononuclear cells (PBMCs). These receptors came from a human donor with classical Hodgkin lymphoma. Each CDR3 is given with its conserved first and last residue. D genes are given only for firm matches. Clone size is shown for a subset of rows, as once, few, many or a class of expanded clone.

CDR3 protein: CASSRDSSGNTIYF; CDR3 DNA: TGTGCCAGCAGTCGGGACAGCTCTGGAAACACCATATATTTT; clone size: .; J gene: TRBJ1-3; D gene: TRBD1; V gene: TRBV28
CDR3 protein: CASSAGTSGGPFSYNEQFF; CDR3 DNA: TGCGCCAGCAGCGCCGGGACTAGCGGGGGCCCCTTCTCCTACAATGAGCAGTTCTTC; clone size: .; J gene: TRBJ2-1; D gene: TRBD2; V gene: TRBV5-1
CDR3 protein: CASSIEASYNEQFF; CDR3 DNA: TGTGCCAGTAGTATAGAAGCGTCCTACAATGAGCAGTTCTTC; clone size: .; J gene: TRBJ2-1; D gene: .; V gene: TRBV19
CDR3 protein: CASSEDMGNEQFF; CDR3 DNA: TGTGCCAGCAGTGAAGACATGGGGAATGAGCAGTTCTTC; clone size: .; J gene: TRBJ2-1; D gene: .; V gene: TRBV2
CDR3 protein: CASSRLSGRADEQYF; CDR3 DNA: TGTGCCAGCAGTCGCCTTAGCGGGAGGGCGGACGAGCAGTACTTC; clone size: .; J gene: TRBJ2-7; D gene: TRBD2; V gene: TRBV28
CDR3 protein: CATSPQLGCGKTYGYTF; CDR3 DNA: TGTGCCACCAGCCCTCAATTAGGGTGTGGAAAGACCTATGGCTACACCTTC; clone size: .; J gene: TRBJ1-2; D gene: .; V gene: TRBV15
CDR3 protein: CASSETGARQPQHF; CDR3 DNA: TGTGCCAGCAGTGAGACAGGGGCGCGACAGCCCCAGCATTTT; clone size: once; J gene: TRBJ1-5; D gene: TRBD1; V gene: TRBV2
CDR3 protein: CASSEEGGGGELFF; CDR3 DNA: TGTGCCAGCAGTGAGGAAGGAGGGGGCGGGGAGCTGTTTTTT; clone size: .; J gene: TRBJ2-2; D gene: .; V gene: TRBV2
CDR3 protein: CAWSEPFENRGLYYGYTF; CDR3 DNA: TGTGCCTGGAGTGAACCATTCGAAAACAGGGGGCTGTACTATGGCTACACCTTC; clone size: .; J gene: TRBJ1-2; D gene: TRBD1; V gene: TRBV30
CDR3 protein: CASSLTDHQPQHF; CDR3 DNA: TGTGCCAGCAGTTTAACAGATCATCAGCCCCAGCATTTT; clone size: .; J gene: TRBJ1-5; D gene: .; V gene: TRBV28
CDR3 protein: CASSSAGTASYEQYF; CDR3 DNA: TGTGCCAGCAGCTCCGCTGGGACAGCATCCTACGAGCAGTACTTC; clone size: .; J gene: TRBJ2-7; D gene: TRBD1; V gene: TRBV5-4
CDR3 protein: CASSGTRGQPQHF; CDR3 DNA: TGTGCCAGTAGCGGGACACGGGGACAGCCCCAGCATTTT; clone size: .; J gene: TRBJ1-5; D gene: .; V gene: TRBV19
CDR3 protein: CAISDAADSPLHF; CDR3 DNA: TGTGCCATCAGTGACGCTGCCGATTCACCCCTCCACTTT; clone size: .; J gene: TRBJ1-6; D gene: .; V gene: TRBV10-3
CDR3 protein: CASSEDLDRGTEAFF; CDR3 DNA: TGTGCCAGCAGCGAAGACCTCGACAGGGGCACTGAAGCTTTCTTT; clone size: .; J gene: TRBJ1-1; D gene: TRBD1; V gene: TRBV9
CDR3 protein: CASAGGLLNEQFF; CDR3 DNA: TGTGCCAGTGCGGGAGGCCTTTTGAATGAGCAGTTCTTC; clone size: .; J gene: TRBJ2-1; D gene: TRBD2; V gene: TRBV18
CDR3 protein: CASSPTWDSGNTIYF; CDR3 DNA: TGTGCCAGCAGTCCCACTTGGGACTCTGGAAACACCATATATTTT; clone size: .; J gene: TRBJ1-3; D gene: .; V gene: TRBV6-1
CDR3 protein: CATMGGPYEQYF; CDR3 DNA: TGTGCCACTATGGGAGGACCCTACGAGCAGTACTTC; clone size: .; J gene: TRBJ2-7; D gene: .; V gene: TRBV28
CDR3 protein: CASSQRAGAIQETQYF; CDR3 DNA: TGTGCCAGCAGCCAACGCGCGGGGGCAATACAAGAGACCCAGTACTTC; clone size: .; J gene: TRBJ2-5; D gene: .; V gene: TRBV16
CDR3 protein: CSVDPLNTEAFF; CDR3 DNA: TGCAGCGTTGACCCGTTGAACACTGAAGCTTTCTTT; clone size: .; J gene: TRBJ1-1; D gene: .; V gene: TRBV29-1
CDR3 protein: CASSAASGRPDTQYF; CDR3 DNA: TGTGCCAGCAGTGCTGCTAGCGGGAGACCAGATACGCAGTATTTT; clone size: .; J gene: TRBJ2-3; D gene: TRBD2; V gene: TRBV2
CDR3 protein: CASSMYGAAGELFF; CDR3 DNA: TGCGCCAGCAGCATGTACGGTGCCGCCGGGGAGCTGTTTTTT; clone size: .; J gene: TRBJ2-2; D gene: .; V gene: TRBV5-1
CDR3 protein: CASSPARDNQPQHF; CDR3 DNA: TGTGCCAGCTCACCAGCCCGGGACAATCAGCCCCAGCATTTT; clone size: .; J gene: TRBJ1-5; D gene: .; V gene: TRBV18
CDR3 protein: CASTSYNEQYF; CDR3 DNA: TGTGCCAGCACCTCCTACAACGAGCAGTACTTC; clone size: .; J gene: TRBJ2-7; D gene: .; V gene: TRBV28
CDR3 protein: CASRIDGGPYNEQFF; CDR3 DNA: TGTGCCAGTAGGATAGATGGCGGGCCCTACAATGAGCAGTTCTTC; clone size: .; J gene: TRBJ2-1; D gene: .; V gene: TRBV19
CDR3 protein: CASSPPGVGGNQPQHF; CDR3 DNA: TGTGCCAGCAGTCCTCCCGGGGTGGGGGGCAATCAGCCCCAGCATTTT; clone size: once; J gene: TRBJ1-5; D gene: .; V gene: TRBV2
CDR3 protein: CASSLMADSRGEQYF; CDR3 DNA: TGTGCCAGCAGCTTAATGGCAGACAGTCGAGGCGAGCAGTACTTC; clone size: .; J gene: TRBJ2-7; D gene: .; V gene: TRBV7-6
CDR3 protein: CASRQGGYNEQFF; CDR3 DNA: TGTGCCAGCAGGCAGGGGGGATACAATGAGCAGTTCTTC; clone size: .; J gene: TRBJ2-1; D gene: .; V gene: TRBV6-1
CDR3 protein: CASNPEGLYNEQFF; CDR3 DNA: TGTGCCAGCAATCCCGAGGGGCTTTACAATGAGCAGTTCTTC; clone size: .; J gene: TRBJ2-1; D gene: .; V gene: TRBV2
CDR3 protein: CASSEGLAGAGELFF; CDR3 DNA: TGTGCCAGCAGTGAAGGACTAGCGGGAGCCGGGGAGCTGTTTTTT; clone size: few; J gene: TRBJ2-2; D gene: TRBD2; V gene: TRBV6-1
CDR3 protein: CASSQPRQGGVTGELFF; CDR3 DNA: TGCGCCAGCAGCCAACCCCGACAGGGCGGTGTCACCGGGGAGCTGTTTTTT; clone size: .; J gene: TRBJ2-2; D gene: TRBD1; V gene: TRBV4-1
CDR3 protein: CASSEFQDSFTDTQYF; CDR3 DNA: TGTGCCAGCAGCGAATTTCAGGACAGCTTCACAGATACGCAGTATTTT; clone size: .; J gene: TRBJ2-3; D gene: .; V gene: TRBV2
CDR3 protein: CACKRGTEAFF; CDR3 DNA: TGTGCCTGTAAAAGAGGCACTGAAGCTTTCTTT; clone size: .; J gene: TRBJ1-1; D gene: .; V gene: TRBV30
CDR3 protein: CASSSQRTVNEQFF; CDR3 DNA: TGTGCCAGTAGTTCTCAACGGACAGTAAATGAGCAGTTCTTC; clone size: .; J gene: TRBJ2-1; D gene: .; V gene: TRBV19